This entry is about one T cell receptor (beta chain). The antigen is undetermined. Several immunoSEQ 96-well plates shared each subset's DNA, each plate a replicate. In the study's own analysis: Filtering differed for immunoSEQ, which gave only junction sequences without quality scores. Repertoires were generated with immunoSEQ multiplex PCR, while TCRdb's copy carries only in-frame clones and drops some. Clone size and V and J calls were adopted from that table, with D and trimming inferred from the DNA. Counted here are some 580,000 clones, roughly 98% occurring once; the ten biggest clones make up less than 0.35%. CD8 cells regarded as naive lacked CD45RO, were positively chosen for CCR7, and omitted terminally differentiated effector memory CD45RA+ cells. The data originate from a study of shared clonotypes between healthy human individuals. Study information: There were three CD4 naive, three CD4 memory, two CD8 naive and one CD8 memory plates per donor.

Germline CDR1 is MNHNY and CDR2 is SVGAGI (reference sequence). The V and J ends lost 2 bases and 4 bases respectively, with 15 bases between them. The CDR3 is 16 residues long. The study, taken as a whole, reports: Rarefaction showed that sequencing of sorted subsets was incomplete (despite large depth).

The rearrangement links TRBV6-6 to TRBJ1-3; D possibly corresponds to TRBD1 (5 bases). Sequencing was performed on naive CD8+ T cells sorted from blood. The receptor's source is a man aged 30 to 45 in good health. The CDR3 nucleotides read TGTGCCAGCAGTTACGGCGGGGCGACGGACGGAAACACCATATATTTT. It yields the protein CASSYGGATDGNTIYF.